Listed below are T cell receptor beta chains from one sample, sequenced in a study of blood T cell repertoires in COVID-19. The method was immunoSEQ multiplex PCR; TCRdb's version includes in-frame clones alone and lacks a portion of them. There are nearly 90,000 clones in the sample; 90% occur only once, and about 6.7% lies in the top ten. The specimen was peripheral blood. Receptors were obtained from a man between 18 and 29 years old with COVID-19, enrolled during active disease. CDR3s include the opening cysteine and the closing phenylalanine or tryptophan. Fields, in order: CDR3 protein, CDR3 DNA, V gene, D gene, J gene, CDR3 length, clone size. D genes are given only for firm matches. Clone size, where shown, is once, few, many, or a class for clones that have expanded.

CDR3 protein: CASSLTSGRFYNEQFF; CDR3 DNA: TGTGCCAGTAGTTTAACTAGCGGGAGATTCTACAATGAGCAGTTCTTC; V gene: TRBV19; D gene: TRBD2; J gene: TRBJ2-1; CDR3 length: 16; clone size: -
CDR3 protein: CACTRGLATEAFF; CDR3 DNA: TGTGCCTGTACTAGAGGCTTGGCCACTGAAGCTTTCTTT; V gene: TRBV30; D gene: -; J gene: TRBJ1-1; CDR3 length: 13; clone size: -
CDR3 protein: CASSVGLAESSYEQYF; CDR3 DNA: TGTGCCAGCAGCGTAGGTCTAGCGGAGTCCTCCTACGAGCAGTACTTC; V gene: TRBV9; D gene: TRBD2; J gene: TRBJ2-7; CDR3 length: 16; clone size: once
CDR3 protein: CASSVAELALGELFF; CDR3 DNA: TGTGCCAGCAGCGTAGCGGAACTAGCTCTCGGGGAGCTGTTTTTT; V gene: TRBV9; D gene: -; J gene: TRBJ2-2; CDR3 length: 15; clone size: once
CDR3 protein: CASSLGTPTYEQYF; CDR3 DNA: TGTGCCAGCAGCCTGGGGACTCCCACCTACGAGCAGTACTTC; V gene: TRBV5-6; D gene: -; J gene: TRBJ2-7; CDR3 length: 14; clone size: -
CDR3 protein: CASSLQAPPYF; CDR3 DNA: TGTGCCAGCAGTTTACAGGCCCCTCCTTATTTT; V gene: TRBV12-3/TRBV12-4; D gene: -; J gene: TRBJ2-3; CDR3 length: 11; clone size: -
CDR3 protein: CATSRSSGRAGETQYF; CDR3 DNA: TGTGCCACCAGCAGATCTAGCGGGAGGGCCGGTGAGACCCAGTACTTC; V gene: TRBV15; D gene: TRBD2; J gene: TRBJ2-5; CDR3 length: 16; clone size: -
CDR3 protein: CASSLTQGNEQFF; CDR3 DNA: TGTGCCAGCAGCCTCACACAGGGGAATGAGCAGTTCTTC; V gene: TRBV16; D gene: TRBD1; J gene: TRBJ2-1; CDR3 length: 13; clone size: -
CDR3 protein: CASAARSDEQFF; CDR3 DNA: TGTGCCAGCGCCGCCCGGTCGGATGAGCAGTTCTTC; V gene: TRBV12-3/TRBV12-4; D gene: -; J gene: TRBJ2-1; CDR3 length: 12; clone size: -
CDR3 protein: CASSGGRYEQYF; CDR3 DNA: TGTGCCAGCAGTGGAGGGAGATACGAGCAGTACTTC; V gene: TRBV2; D gene: -; J gene: TRBJ2-7; CDR3 length: 12; clone size: -
CDR3 protein: CASSHGLQGYEQYF; CDR3 DNA: TGTGCCAGCAGCCATGGCTTACAGGGCTACGAGCAGTACTTC; V gene: TRBV14; D gene: -; J gene: TRBJ2-7; CDR3 length: 14; clone size: -
CDR3 protein: CASSITGAGTEAFF; CDR3 DNA: TGTGCCAGTAGTATAACAGGGGCGGGCACTGAAGCTTTCTTT; V gene: TRBV19; D gene: TRBD1; J gene: TRBJ1-1; CDR3 length: 14; clone size: -
CDR3 protein: CASTTYNSPLHF; CDR3 DNA: TGTGCCAGCACCACATATAATTCACCCCTCCACTTT; V gene: TRBV27; D gene: -; J gene: TRBJ1-6; CDR3 length: 12; clone size: -
CDR3 protein: CASSQVRGQGLNEQFF; CDR3 DNA: TGCGCCAGCAGCCAAGTAAGAGGACAGGGTTTAAATGAGCAGTTCTTC; V gene: TRBV4-3; D gene: TRBD1; J gene: TRBJ2-1; CDR3 length: 16; clone size: once
CDR3 protein: CASSREKLGQGSTGELFF; CDR3 DNA: TGTGCCAGCAGTCGTGAGAAACTGGGACAGGGGAGCACCGGGGAGCTGTTTTTT; V gene: TRBV28; D gene: TRBD1; J gene: TRBJ2-2; CDR3 length: 18; clone size: -
CDR3 protein: CASSSGLAPYEQYF; CDR3 DNA: TGTGCCAGCAGCTCGGGACTAGCGCCCTACGAGCAGTACTTC; V gene: TRBV5-4; D gene: TRBD2; J gene: TRBJ2-7; CDR3 length: 14; clone size: -
CDR3 protein: CASSSRLTHPYNEQFF; CDR3 DNA: TGTGCCAGCAGCTCTCGACTCACCCACCCTTACAATGAGCAGTTCTTC; V gene: TRBV9; D gene: -; J gene: TRBJ2-1; CDR3 length: 16; clone size: -
CDR3 protein: CASSRQAQETQYF; CDR3 DNA: TGTGCCAGCAGCCGTCAAGCCCAAGAGACCCAGTACTTC; V gene: TRBV3-1/TRBV3-2; D gene: -; J gene: TRBJ2-5; CDR3 length: 13; clone size: -
CDR3 protein: CASSRSGTGNIAFF; CDR3 DNA: TGTGCCAGTAGTAGATCCGGGACAGGGAACATAGCTTTCTTT; V gene: TRBV19; D gene: TRBD1; J gene: TRBJ1-1; CDR3 length: 14; clone size: -
CDR3 protein: CASSTEQGNTYNEQFF; CDR3 DNA: TGTGCCAGCAGCACGGAACAGGGAAATACCTACAATGAGCAGTTCTTC; V gene: TRBV7-2; D gene: -; J gene: TRBJ2-1; CDR3 length: 16; clone size: -
CDR3 protein: CASRYAGVGYNEQFF; CDR3 DNA: TGTGCCAGCAGATATGCGGGTGTGGGATACAATGAGCAGTTCTTC; V gene: TRBV6-5; D gene: -; J gene: TRBJ2-1; CDR3 length: 15; clone size: -
CDR3 protein: CASNPTSGAVDTQYF; CDR3 DNA: TGTGCCAGCAACCCGACTAGCGGGGCAGTAGATACGCAGTATTTT; V gene: TRBV27; D gene: TRBD2; J gene: TRBJ2-3; CDR3 length: 15; clone size: -
CDR3 protein: CASMVGGGVDTEAFF; CDR3 DNA: TGTGCCAGCATGGTGGGAGGAGGGGTGGACACTGAAGCTTTCTTT; V gene: TRBV6-5; D gene: -; J gene: TRBJ1-1; CDR3 length: 15; clone size: -
CDR3 protein: CAWTVGVYGYTF; CDR3 DNA: TGTGCCTGGACCGTTGGAGTCTATGGCTACACCTTC; V gene: TRBV30; D gene: -; J gene: TRBJ1-2; CDR3 length: 12; clone size: -
CDR3 protein: CASSVPGTGGYNEQFF; CDR3 DNA: TGTGCCAGTAGTGTCCCCGGGACAGGGGGCTACAATGAGCAGTTCTTC; V gene: TRBV19; D gene: TRBD1; J gene: TRBJ2-1; CDR3 length: 16; clone size: -
CDR3 protein: CAISDHRGQDTGELFF; CDR3 DNA: TGTGCCATCAGTGACCACAGGGGGCAAGACACCGGGGAGCTGTTTTTT; V gene: TRBV10-3; D gene: TRBD1; J gene: TRBJ2-2; CDR3 length: 16; clone size: -
CDR3 protein: CASSNAGVRDQPQHF; CDR3 DNA: TGTGCCAGCAGTAACGCGGGGGTAAGGGATCAGCCCCAGCATTTT; V gene: TRBV6-5; D gene: -; J gene: TRBJ1-5; CDR3 length: 15; clone size: -
CDR3 protein: CASSSTGQIGTEAFF; CDR3 DNA: TGTGCCAGCAGTTCTACGGGACAGATTGGGACTGAAGCTTTCTTT; V gene: TRBV6-1; D gene: TRBD1; J gene: TRBJ1-1; CDR3 length: 15; clone size: -
CDR3 protein: CASSQETWGEATEAFF; CDR3 DNA: TGCGCCAGCAGCCAAGAGACTTGGGGCGAGGCCACTGAAGCTTTCTTT; V gene: TRBV4-1; D gene: -; J gene: TRBJ1-1; CDR3 length: 16; clone size: -
CDR3 protein: CATSDGLQGDHETQYF; CDR3 DNA: TGTGCCACCAGTGATGGCCTACAGGGAGACCACGAGACCCAGTACTTC; V gene: TRBV24-1; D gene: -; J gene: TRBJ2-5; CDR3 length: 16; clone size: few
CDR3 protein: CATSGPLNGTAYGYTF; CDR3 DNA: TGTGCCACCAGCGGCCCCCTGAACGGGACAGCCTATGGCTACACCTTC; V gene: TRBV15; D gene: TRBD1; J gene: TRBJ1-2; CDR3 length: 16; clone size: -
CDR3 protein: CASSPTHSGDTQYF; CDR3 DNA: TGTGCCAGCAGCCCTACCCATAGCGGAGATACGCAGTATTTT; V gene: TRBV9; D gene: -; J gene: TRBJ2-3; CDR3 length: 14; clone size: once
CDR3 protein: CASSSPTGRHLYGYTF; CDR3 DNA: TGTGCCAGCAGCTCGCCGACAGGGAGGCATCTTTATGGCTACACCTTC; V gene: TRBV5-4; D gene: TRBD1; J gene: TRBJ1-2; CDR3 length: 16; clone size: -
CDR3 protein: CASSRLASSTDTQYF; CDR3 DNA: TGCGCCAGCAGCAGACTAGCCTCTAGCACAGATACGCAGTATTTT; V gene: TRBV5-1; D gene: TRBD2; J gene: TRBJ2-3; CDR3 length: 15; clone size: -
CDR3 protein: CATSRAGQGRNQPQHF; CDR3 DNA: TGTGCCACCAGCAGAGCTGGACAGGGGAGGAATCAGCCCCAGCATTTT; V gene: TRBV15; D gene: TRBD1; J gene: TRBJ1-5; CDR3 length: 16; clone size: -
CDR3 protein: CASSRDRYNEQFF; CDR3 DNA: TGTGCCAGCAGTCGAGACAGATACAATGAGCAGTTCTTC; V gene: TRBV12-3/TRBV12-4; D gene: -; J gene: TRBJ2-1; CDR3 length: 13; clone size: -
CDR3 protein: CASSFWGTGGDEQYF; CDR3 DNA: TGTGCCAGCAGCTTTTGGGGGACAGGGGGCGACGAGCAGTACTTC; V gene: TRBV11-2; D gene: TRBD1; J gene: TRBJ2-7; CDR3 length: 15; clone size: -
CDR3 protein: CASSPGTAAWETQYF; CDR3 DNA: TGTGCCAGCAGCCCCGGGACAGCGGCCTGGGAGACCCAGTACTTC; V gene: TRBV28; D gene: TRBD1; J gene: TRBJ2-5; CDR3 length: 15; clone size: -
CDR3 protein: CATSYRDGETQYF; CDR3 DNA: TGTGCCACCAGTTACAGGGACGGGGAGACCCAGTACTTC; V gene: TRBV24-1; D gene: -; J gene: TRBJ2-5; CDR3 length: 13; clone size: -
CDR3 protein: CASSLENLSYEQYF; CDR3 DNA: TGTGCCAGCAGCTTAGAGAACTTATCCTACGAGCAGTACTTC; V gene: TRBV11-2; D gene: -; J gene: TRBJ2-7; CDR3 length: 14; clone size: -
CDR3 protein: CASSQDREGQETQYF; CDR3 DNA: TGTGCCAGCAGCCAAGATAGAGAGGGCCAAGAGACCCAGTACTTC; V gene: TRBV4-2; D gene: -; J gene: TRBJ2-5; CDR3 length: 15; clone size: -
CDR3 protein: CSASERDRGEQETQYF; CDR3 DNA: TGCAGTGCTAGTGAAAGGGACAGGGGTGAGCAAGAGACCCAGTACTTC; V gene: TRBV20-1; D gene: TRBD1; J gene: TRBJ2-5; CDR3 length: 16; clone size: -
CDR3 protein: CASSDKAGRITDTQYF; CDR3 DNA: TGTGCCAGCAGCGATAAGGCGGGACGGATCACAGATACGCAGTATTTT; V gene: TRBV7-2; D gene: -; J gene: TRBJ2-3; CDR3 length: 16; clone size: -
CDR3 protein: CASSGNRVGTEAFF; CDR3 DNA: TGCGCCAGCAGCGGGAACAGGGTTGGCACTGAAGCTTTCTTT; V gene: TRBV5-1; D gene: -; J gene: TRBJ1-1; CDR3 length: 14; clone size: -
CDR3 protein: CASSKPTGGTDTQYF; CDR3 DNA: TGTGCCAGCAGCAAACCGACAGGGGGCACAGATACGCAGTATTTT; V gene: TRBV28; D gene: TRBD1; J gene: TRBJ2-3; CDR3 length: 15; clone size: few
CDR3 protein: CAISPTSGRANNEQFF; CDR3 DNA: TGTGCCATCAGTCCCACTAGCGGGAGGGCCAATAATGAGCAGTTCTTC; V gene: TRBV10-3; D gene: TRBD2; J gene: TRBJ2-1; CDR3 length: 16; clone size: -
CDR3 protein: CAWSQGAGQPQHF; CDR3 DNA: TGTGCCTGGAGTCAGGGGGCTGGGCAGCCCCAGCATTTT; V gene: TRBV30; D gene: TRBD1; J gene: TRBJ1-5; CDR3 length: 13; clone size: -
CDR3 protein: CASSGADNEQFF; CDR3 DNA: TGTGCCAGCAGCGGGGCGGACAATGAGCAGTTCTTC; V gene: TRBV11-3; D gene: -; J gene: TRBJ2-1; CDR3 length: 12; clone size: once
CDR3 protein: CASSLGAGDTQYF; CDR3 DNA: TGTGCCAGCAGCTTAGGAGCGGGAGATACGCAGTATTTT; V gene: TRBV7-2; D gene: -; J gene: TRBJ2-3; CDR3 length: 13; clone size: -